This T cell receptor beta chain was recorded in a study of glioma-infiltrating T cells. This CDR3 comprises 16 residues. Per germline, CDR1 SGHRS and CDR2 YFSETQ. Study observations and caveats: Very few CDR3 sequences were shared between tissue and blood.

Of note for this clonotype: Its target is unknown. Germline and junction disagree at one end, which may indicate a read error.

TCR alpha and beta CDR3 regions were amplified from RNA using iRepertoire nested multiplex PCR. Tissue mRNA or PBMC total RNA, about 85-400 ng, went into one-step reverse transcription and amplification. TCRdb itself ran the multiplex PCR reads through MiXCR, one entry per CDR3 protein. The data contain some 180,000 distinct CDR3 sequences, roughly a third of them singletons. J is TRBJ2-7 and V is TRBV5-1; 9 bases map to TRBD1. Material: glioma tissue, nonneoplastic brain tissue, or PBMCs (not recorded which). This TCR came from a human donor with low-grade glioma or glioblastoma, undergoing nonglioma brain surgery, or in good health (not recorded which). CDR3 sequence: CDSSRLPGQGRYEQYF. CDR3 sequence (DNA): TGCGACAGCAGCCGTCTCCCGGGACAGGGTCGGTACGAGCAGTACTTC.